One and the same sample provided the 25 T cell receptor beta chains below, sequenced in a study of blood T cell repertoires in COVID-19. Only in-frame clones appear in the TCRdb table, and some are missing; sequencing was by immunoSEQ multiplex PCR. The sample records around 140,000 clones, around 84% being singletons. The sample was PBMCs or T cells enriched from blood (not recorded which). The receptor set was obtained from a man aged 35 to 55 with acute COVID-19.

The chain couples TRBV19 to TRBJ2-7; maybe TRBD1 (7 bases). V was clipped by 3 bases and J by 7 bases, with 25 bases between them. Per the germline V gene, CDR1 is LNHDA and CDR2 is SQIVND (reference sequence). The CDR3 totals 17 residues. CDR3 sequence: CASSMTAWRDRNPEQYF. CDR3 DNA: TGTGCCAGTAGTATGACGGCGTGGAGGGACAGAAACCCAGAGCAGTACTTC.

This clone is a singleton in its sample. V and J are TRBV10-3 and TRBJ2-3, with 14 bases lining up with TRBD2. V lost 7 bases and J lost 1; bases outside the gene matches: 7. Germline assignment: CDR1 ENHRY and CDR2 SYGVKD. The length of the CDR3 is 17 residues. The CDR3 DNA reads TGTGCCATCATGGCAGGGGGACTAGCGGGGGGCACAGATACGCAGTATTTT. Residues: CAIMAGGLAGGTDTQYF.

This clone has more than one count but fewer than ten. The chain couples TRBV29-1 to TRBJ2-5; 7 bases align to TRBD2. The CDR3 is 11 residues long. Trimming at V came to 5 bases and at J to 6 bases, leaving 3 bases not matched to a gene. The V gene's germline CDR1 is SQVTM and CDR2 ANQGSEA. CDR3 sequence (DNA): TGCAGCGTTACTAGCGTAAAGACCCAGTACTTC. Encoded protein: CSVTSVKTQYF.

The chain links TRBV2 to TRBJ1-1; 9 bases agree with TRBD1. Trimming at V came to 7 bases and at J to 10 bases, leaving 7 bases not matched to a gene. This CDR3 contains 12 residues. Germline V gene lookup returns CDR1 SNHLY and CDR2 FYNNEI. CDR3 region: CASNPGQGRAFF. The DNA of the CDR3 is TGTGCCAGCAATCCGGGACAGGGACGAGCTTTCTTT.

The chain employs TRBV9 and TRBJ1-3; perhaps TRBD1 as D (5 bases). V gave up 3 bases and J gave up 2 bases, with 12 bases separating them. Per germline, CDR1 SGDLS and CDR2 YYNGEE. This CDR3 contains 15 residues. CDR3 DNA: TGTGCCAGCAGCGCATCAGGGAACCCTGGAAACACCATATATTTT. It is translated as CASSASGNPGNTIYF.

The gene calls are TRBV3-1 (or the pseudogene TRBV3-2) and TRBJ2-1; TRBD1 matches 7 bases. Germline assignment: CDR1 LGHDT and CDR2 YNNKEL (reference sequence). The CDR3 runs to 14 residues. V shed 1 base, J shed 7 bases, and the junction held 4 bases outside the gene matches. The CDR3, as DNA: TGTGCCAGCAGCCAAGTGAGACAGGGAAATGAGCAGTTCTTC. Translating it yields CASSQVRQGNEQFF.

This clone was recorded only once. This sequence joins TRBV30 and TRBJ1-2; no clear D. With 0 bases removed from V and 7 bases from J, the gap between germline ends came to 9 bases. This CDR3 region has 12 residues. CDR1 is GTSNPN and CDR2 is SVGIG in the germline V gene (reference sequence). The CDR3 DNA reads TGTGCCTGGAGTGTACAGAATAGTGGCTACACCTTC. Protein: CAWSVQNSGYTF.

V gene TRBV19 combines with J gene TRBJ1-1; TRBD1 might be the D (5 bases). Per germline, CDR1 LNHDA and CDR2 SQIVND (reference sequence). V lost 4 bases, J lost 3 bases, and 15 bases lay in between. This CDR3 is 15 amino acids long. The DNA of the CDR3 is TGTGCCAGTAGTAGGCAGTCAGGGAAGTACACTGAAGCTTTCTTT. It codes for CASSRQSGKYTEAFF.

The CDR3 loop reads CSARRDNEQFF. CDR3 nucleotides: TGCAGTGCTAGGCGGGACAATGAGCAGTTCTTC. This chain connects TRBV20-1 to TRBJ2-1, with a possible D match to TRBD2 (5 bases). The CDR3 is made up of 11 amino acids. With 3 bases removed from V and 5 bases from J, the gap between germline ends came to 5 bases. Germline assignment: CDR1 DFQATT and CDR2 SNEGSKA (reference sequence).

The J gene is TRBJ2-1, the V gene TRBV11-2; 10 nucleotides match TRBD2. This CDR3 comprises 16 residues. The V gene's germline CDR1 is SGHAT and CDR2 FQNNGV. V lost 5 bases, J lost 3 bases, and 7 bases stayed unmatched. CDR3 in amino acids: CASSPRLAGLYNEQFF. The CDR3 nucleotides read TGTGCCAGCAGCCCCCGACTAGCGGGCCTCTACAATGAGCAGTTCTTC.

The rearrangement joins TRBV30 to TRBJ2-7, with D possibly TRBD2 on 5 matching bases. In germline, CDR1 is GTSNPN, CDR2 SVGIG (reference sequence). Trimming left V 1 base short and J 1 base short, with 8 bases between. This CDR3 is built from 13 residues. DNA for the CDR3: TGTGCCTGGAGTGATGGGAGTTCCTACGAGCAGTACTTC. It yields the protein CAWSDGSSYEQYF.

This chain links TRBV28 with TRBJ1-5, with 7 bases identical to TRBD1. Germline assignment: CDR1 MDHEN and CDR2 SYDVKM. There are 17 residues in the CDR3. V lost 5 bases, J lost 0 bases, and 10 bases stayed unmatched. The CDR3 DNA sequence: TGTGCCAGCAGTCCCCGCCTTGACAGGGTTAGCAATCAGCCCCAGCATTTT. Amino acids: CASSPRLDRVSNQPQHF.

V is TRBV14 and J is TRBJ1-1; 8 bases align to TRBD1. CDR1 is SGHDN and CDR2 is FVKESK in the germline V gene. The CDR3 is 15 residues long. With V trimmed by 4 bases and J by 6 bases, 10 bases remained unmatched. CDR3 bases: TGTGCCAGCAGCCGAGACCAGGGGGCGAGGGCTGAAGCTTTCTTT. This sequence encodes CASSRDQGARAEAFF.

This clone was observed once. The V gene is TRBV11-2, the J gene TRBJ2-7; no definite D call. With 5 bases removed from V and 3 bases from J, the gap between germline ends came to 11 bases. CDR3 length: 13 residues. Germline lookup yields CDR1 SGHAT and CDR2 FQNNGV. In DNA, the CDR3 is TGTGCCAGCAGCGACTCGCGACTCTACGAGCAGTACTTC. Encoded protein: CASSDSRLYEQYF.

This sequence joins TRBV5-1 and TRBJ1-2; tentatively, D is TRBD1 (6 bases). CDR3 length: 15 residues. Trimming shortened V by 4 bases and J by 4 bases, and 17 bases separated the two germline ends. In germline, CDR1 is SGHRS, CDR2 YFSETQ. In DNA, the CDR3 is TGCGCCAGCAGCCTATTTACGGACAGCTCCTATGGCTACACCTTC. Its translation: CASSLFTDSSYGYTF.

The chain combines TRBV5-1 with TRBJ2-1; 11 bases are a match to TRBD2. Germline values: CDR1 SGHRS, CDR2 YFSETQ. There are 15 residues in the CDR3. Unmatched junction bases numbered 9, after V lost 3 bases and J lost 10 bases. In DNA form, the CDR3 reads TGCGCCAGCAGCTCGGGGACTAGCGGATTTGAGGAGCAGTTCTTC. Its translation is CASSSGTSGFEEQFF.

The V and J genes are TRBV6-5 and TRBJ1-5, with TRBD1 matching 8 bases. The V segment lost 5 bases and the J segment 7 bases; nucleotides outside the gene matches: 10. The CDR3 runs 15 residues. Per the germline V gene, CDR1 is MNHEY and CDR2 is SVGAGI. The CDR3 region has the DNA TGTGCCAGCAGTCCTAGCCAGGGGGCGGGACAGCCCCAGCATTTT. It codes for CASSPSQGAGQPQHF.

The chain is built from TRBV9 and TRBJ1-3; D is uncertain. This CDR3 spans 13 amino acids. V lost 4 bases, J lost 4 bases, and 9 bases lay in between. The V gene's germline CDR1 is SGDLS and CDR2 YYNGEE. CDR3 sequence: CASSSSEGNTIYF. CDR3 DNA sequence: TGTGCCAGCAGCTCTAGCGAGGGAAACACCATATATTTT.

The chain employs TRBV9 and TRBJ2-5, with D maybe TRBD2 (6 bases). The length of the CDR3 is 14 residues. Germline assignment: CDR1 SGDLS and CDR2 YYNGEE. V was clipped by 4 bases and J by 2 bases, with 12 bases between them. Written as DNA, the CDR3 is TGTGCCAGCAGCCCCGGGGGTACACAAGAGACCCAGTACTTC. Amino acid sequence: CASSPGGTQETQYF.

The chain links TRBV28 to TRBJ1-5; a weak D match, TRBD1 (6 bases). This CDR3 contains 15 residues. Germline V gene lookup returns CDR1 MDHEN and CDR2 SYDVKM. Trimming stripped 1 base from V and 2 bases from J, with 9 bases between. The CDR3 reads CASSLYRARNQPQHF. For the CDR3, the DNA is TGTGCCAGCAGTTTATACAGGGCTCGCAATCAGCCCCAGCATTTT.

This chain joins TRBV5-1 and TRBJ1-1; 9 nucleotides agree with TRBD1. The V gene's germline CDR1 is SGHRS and CDR2 YFSETQ. V trimming: 2 bases; J trimming: 4 bases; junction bases outside the gene matches: 3. The CDR3 sequence is 14 residues long. CDR3 coding DNA: TGCGCCAGCAGCTTCGGACAGGGGAGCACTGAAGCTTTCTTT. Its translation is CASSFGQGSTEAFF.

The V call is TRBV9, the J call TRBJ1-6, with D possibly matching TRBD1 (5 bases). The CDR3 length is 14 residues. Germline-derived CDR1 and CDR2 are SGDLS and YYNGEE. Between the trimmed V and J ends, which lost 0 bases and 7 bases, there was a span of 8 bases. The CDR3, as DNA: TGTGCCAGCAGCGTAGAAGCAGGGAATTCACCCCTCCACTTT. Translating gives CASSVEAGNSPLHF.

The V and J genes are TRBV2 and TRBJ1-6; the match to TRBD1 covers 8 bases. CDR3 size: 15 residues. With 5 bases clipped from V and 7 bases from J, the junction kept 7 bases outside the gene matches. Per germline, CDR1 SNHLY and CDR2 FYNNEI. Here the CDR3 DNA reads TGTGCCAGCAGTTCGCAGGGGGCTGAGAATTCACCCCTCCACTTT. It translates to CASSSQGAENSPLHF.

This clone was detected only a few times. The chain employs TRBV5-1 and TRBJ1-2, with 7 bases matching TRBD1. The CDR3 has 16 residues. The J segment lost 0 bases and the V segment lost 2 bases, leaving 7 bases of the junction unmatched. Germline V lookup: CDR1 SGHRS, CDR2 YFSETQ. The CDR3 spells CASSFGQAFTNYGYTF. DNA of the CDR3: TGCGCCAGCAGCTTCGGACAGGCTTTTACTAACTATGGCTACACCTTC.

The chain combines TRBV18 with TRBJ2-4; 10 nucleotides line up with TRBD1. J lost 5 bases, V lost 7 bases, and 5 bases had no gene match. The CDR3 spans 14 residues. The germline V gene encodes CDR1 KGHSH and CDR2 LQKENI. The CDR3 DNA is TGTGCCAGCTTACGACAGGGGGCTGAAAACATTCAGTACTTC. Amino acid sequence: CASLRQGAENIQYF. Using reference TRBV18 and TRBJ2-4 for the parts outside the CDR3, the full variable domain is NAGVMQNPRHLVRRRGQEARLRCSPMKGHSHVYWYRQLPEEGLKFMVYLQKENIIDESGMPKERFSAEFPKEGPSILRIQQVVRGDSAAYFCASLRQGAENIQYFGAGTRLSVL.